These T cell receptor beta chains were read from a single sample in a study of T cell responses to AZD1222 COVID-19 vaccine. Libraries were prepared by immunoSEQ multiplex PCR; TCRdb keeps only in-frame clonotypes and omits some of them. The sample has approximately 190,000 clones; approximately 91% are singletons. Here the sequenced sample was peripheral blood, taken on day 0 of AZD1222 vaccination. The receptors stem from an adult in good health. Both conserved end residues are part of each CDR3. The D gene is left open where the match is weak. Expanded clones are given a class, and other clones once, few, many or no size at all.

D gene	clone size	V gene	J gene	CDR3 protein	CDR3 DNA
.	.	TRBV5-6	TRBJ2-3	CASSLVRRDTQYF	TGTGCCAGCAGCTTGGTGCGAAGAGATACGCAGTATTTT
.	.	TRBV27	TRBJ2-7	CASSRTKNYEQYF	TGTGCCAGCAGTCGGACCAAGAACTACGAGCAGTACTTC
TRBD1	.	TRBV11-1	TRBJ1-4	CASSPSDRGEKLFF	TGTGCCAGCAGCCCATCGGACAGGGGTGAAAAACTGTTTTTT
TRBD1	.	TRBV3-1/TRBV3-2	TRBJ1-1	CASSHYALQGAGKAFF	TGTGCCAGCAGCCACTACGCACTTCAGGGGGCGGGTAAGGCTTTCTTT
.	.	TRBV19	TRBJ2-2	CASSMGRLGTGELFF	TGTGCCAGTAGTATGGGGCGTCTCGGCACCGGGGAGCTGTTTTTT
TRBD2	.	TRBV11-2	TRBJ2-3	CASSLFGTGGGTDTQYF	TGTGCCAGCAGCTTATTTGGTACGGGAGGAGGGACAGATACGCAGTATTTT
TRBD1	.	TRBV18	TRBJ2-2	CASSPRLAGGSGELFF	TGTGCCAGCTCACCACGGCTGGCAGGGGGCTCCGGGGAGCTGTTTTTT
.	.	TRBV7-3	TRBJ2-1	CASSPRPILESNEQFF	TGTGCCAGCAGCCCGCGTCCCATACTAGAGTCCAATGAGCAGTTCTTC
.	.	TRBV5-6	TRBJ2-7	CASSNAYEQYF	TGTGCCAGCAGCAACGCCTACGAGCAGTACTTC
TRBD2	once	TRBV27	TRBJ2-7	CASSPWASGNSYEQYF	TGTGCCAGCAGTCCGTGGGCTAGCGGGAACTCCTACGAGCAGTACTTC
TRBD1	.	TRBV7-9	TRBJ1-1	CASTPRGGITEAFF	TGTGCCAGCACCCCGCGAGGGGGCATCACTGAAGCTTTCTTT
.	few	TRBV7-9	TRBJ2-5	CASSRTVGVQETQYF	TGTGCCAGCAGCCGGACTGTCGGTGTCCAAGAGACCCAGTACTTC
.	.	TRBV4-3	TRBJ1-5	CASSQTVVNQPQHF	TGCGCCAGCAGCCAGACGGTAGTCAATCAGCCCCAGCATTTT
.	.	TRBV5-8	TRBJ1-2	CASIERGGLYGYTF	TGTGCCAGCATCGAGAGGGGGGGGCTCTATGGCTACACCTTC
.	.	TRBV29-1	TRBJ1-1	CSALRRGTGTEAFF	TGCAGCGCCCTTAGGAGGGGGACCGGGACTGAAGCTTTCTTT
.	once	TRBV12-5	TRBJ1-1	CASGFLLTGGLNTEAFF	TGTGCTAGTGGTTTTCTTCTCACCGGGGGCTTGAACACTGAAGCTTTCTTT
.	once	TRBV6-2/TRBV6-3	TRBJ1-2	CASSSSGRSGYTF	TGTGCCAGCAGTTCTTCAGGGAGGTCTGGCTACACCTTC
.	few	TRBV2	TRBJ2-5	CATGAQETQYF	TGTGCCACAGGGGCCCAAGAGACCCAGTACTTC
.	.	TRBV14	TRBJ2-2	CASSLFDLRDPTGQDTGELFF	TGTGCCAGCAGCCTTTTCGATTTACGTGACCCAACGGGACAAGACACCGGGGAGCTGTTTTTT
TRBD2	.	TRBV7-2	TRBJ2-7	CASSFSGGAYEQYF	TGTGCCAGCAGCTTTAGCGGGGGAGCATACGAGCAGTACTTC
TRBD2	.	TRBV7-8	TRBJ2-1	CASSLASGRAYNEQFF	TGTGCCAGCAGCTTAGCTAGCGGGAGGGCCTACAATGAGCAGTTCTTC
.	.	TRBV11-1	TRBJ1-1	CASSKNTEAFF	TGTGCCAGCAGCAAGAACACTGAAGCTTTCTTT
TRBD2	.	TRBV9	TRBJ2-7	CASSPWGGASSYEQYF	TGTGCCAGCAGCCCCTGGGGAGGGGCGTCCTCCTACGAGCAGTACTTC
.	.	TRBV6-2/TRBV6-3	TRBJ2-1	CASSYSVPYNEQFF	TGTGCCAGCAGTTACTCGGTTCCCTACAATGAGCAGTTCTTC
.	.	TRBV24-1	TRBJ2-7	CATSDGLYEQYF	TGTGCCACCAGTGATGGCCTCTACGAGCAGTACTTC
.	.	TRBV7-9	TRBJ1-5	CASSLRGQPQHF	TGTGCCAGCAGCTTAAGGGGTCAGCCCCAGCATTTT
.	.	TRBV6-6	TRBJ2-7	CASSRVHRETPVVSYEQYF	TGTGCCAGCAGTCGCGTCCACAGGGAAACCCCCGTCGTATCCTACGAGCAGTACTTC
TRBD1	.	TRBV18	TRBJ2-2	CASSTGTGQTGELFF	TGTGCCAGCTCGACCGGGACAGGGCAGACCGGGGAGCTGTTTTTT
.	.	TRBV6-4	TRBJ2-6	CASSPVPHSGANVLTF	TGTGCCAGCAGTCCTGTGCCACACTCTGGGGCCAACGTCCTGACTTTC
.	.	TRBV19	TRBJ2-7	CASSIGGGYEQYF	TGTGCCAGTAGTATAGGCGGAGGCTACGAGCAGTACTTC
.	.	TRBV6-1	TRBJ1-2	CASSEDRLGYTF	TGTGCCAGCAGTGAGGACAGACTTGGCTACACCTTC
TRBD1	.	TRBV7-2	TRBJ1-3	CASSLAGGAGNTIYF	TGTGCCAGCAGCTTAGCAGGGGGCGCGGGAAACACCATATATTTT
TRBD2	.	TRBV5-6	TRBJ2-7	CASSSGISYEQYF	TGTGCCAGCAGCAGCGGGATCTCCTACGAGCAGTACTTC
.	.	TRBV2	TRBJ1-4	CASRAGVATNEKLFF	TGTGCCAGCAGGGCAGGGGTTGCAACTAATGAAAAACTGTTTTTT
.	once	TRBV7-8	TRBJ1-3	CASSGGRFGNTIYF	TGTGCCAGCAGTGGGGGACGATTTGGAAACACCATATATTTT
.	.	TRBV9	TRBJ1-6	CASSVEGFPNSPLHF	TGTGCCAGCAGCGTAGAGGGGTTTCCTAATTCACCCCTCCACTTT
TRBD1	.	TRBV24-1	TRBJ2-5	CATSGGGQGGEETQYF	TGTGCCACCAGTGGGGGGGGACAGGGAGGGGAAGAGACCCAGTACTTC
.	.	TRBV15	TRBJ1-6	CATSVLQGSYNSPLHF	TGTGCCACCAGCGTTCTACAGGGATCCTATAATTCACCCCTCCACTTT
TRBD2	.	TRBV5-4	TRBJ2-3	CASSPREAPAHTQYF	TGTGCCAGCAGCCCACGGGAGGCCCCCGCCCATACGCAGTATTTT
.	once	TRBV7-2	TRBJ2-7	CASSLTWLASYEQYF	TGTGCCAGCAGCTTAACATGGTTGGCTAGCTACGAGCAGTACTTC
TRBD1	.	TRBV19	TRBJ1-2	CASSIGWDDPTGTASNYGYTF	TGTGCCAGTAGTATAGGATGGGACGATCCCACCGGGACAGCTTCGAACTATGGCTACACCTTC
TRBD1	.	TRBV5-4	TRBJ1-1	CASSLASGGLPEAFF	TGTGCCAGCAGCTTGGCATCAGGGGGCCTCCCTGAAGCTTTCTTT
TRBD2	.	TRBV20-1	TRBJ2-7	CSASQLAGAAEQYF	TGCAGTGCTAGTCAACTAGCGGGAGCCGCCGAGCAGTACTTC
TRBD2	once	TRBV19	TRBJ2-3	CASSNGGGLPDTQYF	TGTGCCAGTAGTAACGGCGGGGGGTTGCCAGATACGCAGTATTTT
.	once	TRBV20-1	TRBJ2-7	CSASATSLYEQYF	TGCAGTGCTAGTGCGACTAGTCTCTACGAGCAGTACTTC